The 14 T cell receptor beta chains in this list originate from one sample, sequenced in a study of blood T cell repertoires in COVID-19. TCRdb keeps only in-frame clones here, not all; method: immunoSEQ multiplex PCR. Altogether about 95,000 clones are present, approximately 87% being singletons, with the ten largest covering about a sixth. The specimen was peripheral blood. These receptors were collected from a human donor in a cohort sampled during active COVID-19.

V and J are TRBV2 and TRBJ2-6; D is ambiguous. Trimming removed 6 bases from V and 0 bases from J, with 6 bases in between. There are 14 residues in the CDR3. Per the germline V gene, CDR1 is SNHLY and CDR2 is FYNNEI. CDR3 in DNA: TGTGCCAGCAGGAGGATCTCTGGGGCCAACGTCCTGACTTTC. As protein: CASRRISGANVLTF.

The chain has TRBV12-3 or TRBV12-4 and TRBJ1-1, with D possibly being TRBD1 (5 bases). Trimming shortened V by 5 bases and J by 6 bases, and 7 bases separated the two germline ends. This CDR3 spans 11 amino acids. The CDR3, as DNA: TGTGCCAGCAGTCGACAGCCTGAAGCTTTCTTT. Amino acid sequence: CASSRQPEAFF.

The chain couples TRBV18 to TRBJ2-4, with D tentatively TRBD1 (5 bases). There are 12 residues in the CDR3. The V end was cut by 4 bases, the J end by 15 bases, with 16 bases between. Germline V gene sequence: CDR1 KGHSH, CDR2 LQKENI. The CDR3 spells CASSLGKGWWYF. CDR3 nucleotide sequence: TGTGCCAGCTCACTTGGCAAGGGGTGGTGGTACTTC.

The V and J genes are TRBV3-1 (or the pseudogene TRBV3-2) and TRBJ2-3; no clear D. Trimming took 5 bases from V and 1 from J, leaving 7 bases between them. Germline values: CDR1 LGHDT, CDR2 YNNKEL (reference sequence). The CDR3 consists of 13 residues. DNA of the CDR3: TGTGCCAGCAGCATTCAGGGCACAGATACGCAGTATTTT. Its protein product is CASSIQGTDTQYF.

Only one count was recorded for this clone. The chain carries TRBV5-8 and TRBJ1-1; 8 bases match TRBD1. The CDR3 covers 14 residues. V lost 4 bases to trimming and J lost 6 bases; unmatched junction nucleotides: 8. The germline CDR1 and CDR2 sequences are SGHTS and YDEGEE. CDR3 DNA sequence: TGTGCCAGCAGCATCATGACAGGGGTCTCTGAAGCTTTCTTT. Translated, it gives CASSIMTGVSEAFF. The whole variable domain, filled in from reference TRBV5-8 and TRBJ1-1, reads EAGVTQSPTHLIKTRGQQATLRCSPISGHTSVYWYQQALGLGLQFLLWYDEGEERNRGNFPPRFSGRQFPNYSSELNVNALELEDSALYLCASSIMTGVSEAFFGQGTRLTVV.

V is TRBV3-1 (or the pseudogene TRBV3-2) and J is TRBJ1-4; unclear D gene. The germline V gene has CDR1 LGHDT and CDR2 YNNKEL (reference sequence). Trimming stripped 6 bases from V and 14 bases from J, with 16 bases between. The CDR3 extends over 12 amino acids. The CDR3 sequence is CASSLSNYGLFF. DNA of the CDR3: TGTGCCAGCAGTCTTTCCAACTACGGTCTGTTTTTT.

Written as DNA, the CDR3 is TGTGCCAGCAGACCGCAACAGGGGAATTCACCCCTCCACTTT. Amino acid sequence: CASRPQQGNSPLHF. The chain carries TRBV14 and TRBJ1-6, with TRBD1 matching 7 bases. V shed 6 bases and J 7 bases; nucleotides not matched to a gene: 6. The CDR3 is 14 amino acids. Germline CDR1 SGHDN, CDR2 FVKESK. Combining the CDR3 with reference TRBV14 and TRBJ1-6 gives the whole variable domain EAGVTQFPSHSVIEKGQTVTLRCDPISGHDNLYWYRRVMGKEIKFLLHFVKESKQDESGMPNNRFLAERTGGTYSTLKVQPAELEDSGVYFCASRPQQGNSPLHFGNGTRLTVT.

This clone has only one observation. The chain is built from TRBV5-1 and TRBJ2-7; possible D gene TRBD2, 6 bases. V lost 0 bases and J lost 7, with 17 bases in between. The CDR3 is made up of 15 amino acids. Per germline, CDR1 SGHRS and CDR2 YFSETQ. As DNA, the CDR3 is TGCGCCAGCAGCTTGGGGATTGGGGGGTTGGAGGAGCAGTACTTC. It codes for CASSLGIGGLEEQYF.

The rearrangement links TRBV6-4 to TRBJ1-1; D ambiguous. Trimming removed 6 bases at V and 2 bases at J, with 10 bases between. Germline values: CDR1 MRHNA, CDR2 SNTAGT. The CDR3 consists of 13 residues. CDR3 loop: CASSFDTNTEAFF. The CDR3, as DNA: TGTGCCAGCAGCTTTGACACAAACACTGAAGCTTTCTTT.

The gene calls are TRBV28 and TRBJ2-5, with TRBD2 identical over 10 bases. This CDR3 spans 18 amino acids. Germline V CDR1 and CDR2: MDHEN, SYDVKM. J lost 1 base, V lost 2 bases, and 10 bases had no gene match. As DNA, the CDR3 is TGTGCCAGCAGTTTAAGATTGGCTAGCGGGGGTACCCAAGAGACCCAGTACTTC. This sequence encodes CASSLRLASGGTQETQYF.

The CDR3 sequence: CASSLGATTEAFF. The CDR3 nucleotides are TGTGCCAGTAGCCTGGGGGCGACGACTGAAGCTTTCTTT. V is TRBV19 and J is TRBJ1-1; weak D call: TRBD1 (6 bases). Germline CDR1 and CDR2: LNHDA and SQIVND (reference sequence). V lost 6 bases and J lost 5, with 13 bases in between. The CDR3 contains 13 residues.

The chain has TRBV13 and TRBJ1-1, with 11 bases fitting TRBD1. CDR3 size: 16 residues. Germline V lookup: CDR1 PRHDT, CDR2 FYEKMQ (reference sequence). The V and J ends lost 5 bases and 6 bases, in that order; junction bases with no gene match: 11. The CDR3 nucleotides read TGTGCCAGCAGCCTCGGGACAGGGGGGTTTGTATCTGAAGCTTTCTTT. Translated: CASSLGTGGFVSEAFF. The full variable domain, completed using reference TRBV13 and TRBJ1-1, is AAGVIQSPRHLIKEKRETATLKCYPIPRHDTVYWYQQGPGQDPQFLISFYEKMQSDKGSIPDRFSAQQFSDYHSELNMSSLELGDSALYFCASSLGTGGFVSEAFFGQGTRLTVV.

The V call is TRBV19, the J call TRBJ2-2, with 8 bases fitting TRBD1. The CDR3 runs to 20 residues. Germline V gene data show CDR1 as LNHDA and CDR2 as SQIVND (reference sequence). Trimming at V came to 0 bases and at J to 7 bases, leaving 19 bases not matched to a gene. The CDR3 reads CASSIEVPYFRQGPGGELFF. The CDR3 DNA follows: TGTGCCAGTAGTATAGAAGTCCCCTACTTCAGACAGGGGCCAGGCGGGGAGCTGTTTTTT.

V and J are TRBV7-3 and TRBJ2-1; tentative D call: TRBD1 (5 bases). From germline, CDR1 is SGHTA and CDR2 FQGTGA. V shed 5 bases and J shed 5 bases, with 10 bases lying between them. This CDR3 comprises 13 residues. The CDR3 loop reads CASSLGHNNEQFF. The CDR3 DNA follows: TGTGCCAGCAGCCTCGGACACAACAATGAGCAGTTCTTC.